The 30 T cell receptor beta chains given below trace back to one sample, sequenced in a study of Graves' ophthalmopathy and Graves' hyperthyroidism. RNA transcripts served as template for amplifying TCR beta CDR3 sequences. Following a first-round RT-PCR that used HTBI primers, a second-round multiplex PCR was carried out. In TCRdb, the multiplex PCR reads were re-called with MiXCR into one record per CDR3 protein. This sample carries 11,000 to 15,000 distinct CDR3 sequences, roughly 50% of them seen once, and the ten largest clones take around 42%. Sample: peripheral blood. The receptors come from a woman between 25 and 40 years old with Graves' ophthalmopathy.

This chain uses TRBV20-1 with TRBJ2-1; the match to TRBD2 covers 7 bases. This CDR3 spans 17 amino acids. Germline loops: CDR1 DFQATT, CDR2 SNEGSKA (reference sequence). The ends lost 0 bases at V and 2 bases at J; junction bases unmatched: 10. The DNA of the CDR3 is TGCAGTGCTAGAGATCGGCTAGCGGTAGGGGCCTACAATGAGCAGTTCTTC. Translation gives CSARDRLAVGAYNEQFF.

Ten or more counts support this clonotype. V usage is TRBV6-5 and J usage is TRBJ2-7, with TRBD1 as a possible D gene (5 bases). The length of the CDR3 is 15 residues. V was cut by 3 bases and J by 0 bases, with 12 bases left in between. The germline V gene encodes CDR1 MNHEY and CDR2 SVGAGI. The CDR3 DNA sequence: TGTGCCAGCAGTTATCGGAACGGACACTCCTACGAGCAGTACTTC. It yields the protein CASSYRNGHSYEQYF.

There are many counts of this clonotype. The chain joins TRBV20-1 to TRBJ2-7, with no clear D. V lost 1 base and J 0 bases, leaving 7 bases between the germline ends. The germline CDR1 and CDR2 sequences are DFQATT and SNEGSKA (reference sequence). The CDR3 length is 13 residues. Here the CDR3 reads CSARGRVSYEQYF. For the CDR3, the DNA is TGCAGTGCTAGAGGTAGGGTCTCCTACGAGCAGTACTTC.

The rearrangement uses TRBV5-1 and TRBJ2-1; TRBD2 agrees at 9 bases. CDR1 and CDR2 (germline): SGHRS, YFSETQ. This CDR3 region has 15 residues. Losses at the gene ends were 0 bases for V and 8 bases for J; bases not matched to a gene: 6. The CDR3, as DNA: TGCGCCAGCAGCTTGGGTAGCGGGAGTGGGGATGAGCAGTTCTTC. Protein sequence: CASSLGSGSGDEQFF.

The chain is built from TRBV20-1 and TRBJ1-1; possibly TRBD1 for D (5 bases). Germline-derived CDR1 and CDR2 are DFQATT and SNEGSKA (reference sequence). The CDR3 length is 12 residues. V lost 2 bases to trimming and J lost 3 bases, with 7 bases between them. Written as DNA, the CDR3 is TGCAGTGCTAGATCGGGGGACACTGAAGCTTTCTTT. Its protein product is CSARSGDTEAFF.

A note on this clonotype: Being one base from a much bigger clone, this may be a read error. The V gene is TRBV2, the J gene TRBJ2-7, with a possible D match to TRBD2 (6 bases). In germline, CDR1 is SNHLY, CDR2 FYNNEI. V was cut by 11 bases and J by 6 bases, with 11 bases left in between. The CDR3 is 10 residues long. The CDR3 DNA reads as TGTGCCGGCGGCGGGGCCGAGCAGTACTTC. It translates to CAGGGAEQYF. Based on the CDR3 plus reference TRBV2 and TRBJ2-7, the full variable domain is EPEVTQTPSHQVTQMGQEVILRCVPISNHLYFYWYRQILGQKVEFLVSFYNNEISEKSEIFDDQFSVERPDGSNFTLKIRSTKLEDSAMYFCAGGGAEQYFGPGTRLTVT.

The chain combines TRBV7-2 with TRBJ2-4, with unresolved D. V was pared by 1 base and J by 3 bases, with 4 bases between. From germline, CDR1 is SGHTA and CDR2 FQGNSA. The CDR3 has 13 residues. The CDR3 region has the DNA TGTGCCAGCAGCTTAGGTTACAAAAACATTCAGTACTTC. It encodes CASSLGYKNIQYF.

The chain is built from TRBV7-3 and TRBJ1-2; D is undetermined. Germline V CDR1 and CDR2: SGHTA, FQGTGA. The length of the CDR3 is 9 residues. V was pared by 10 bases and J by 6 bases, with 6 bases between. In DNA form, the CDR3 reads TGTGCCACCGTAGATGGCTACACCTTC. Translation: CATVDGYTF.

The V gene is TRBV20-1, the J gene TRBJ1-1, with TRBD1 identical over 10 bases. CDR1 and CDR2 (germline): DFQATT, SNEGSKA (reference sequence). The CDR3 totals 15 residues. Losses at the gene ends were 6 bases for V and 6 bases for J; bases not matched to a gene: 13. The CDR3: CSAHPQGQGIAEAFF. CDR3 bases: TGCAGTGCCCACCCGCAGGGACAGGGGATCGCTGAAGCTTTCTTT.

Comments on this clonotype: A junction boundary mismatches the germline segment, possibly from a read error. The chain has TRBV20-1 and TRBJ2-1; the D gene is possibly TRBD2 (5 bases). This CDR3 has 15 amino acids. From germline, CDR1 is DFQATT and CDR2 SNEGSKA (reference sequence). The CDR3 nucleotides are TGCAGTGCTAGAGATCCGGGGTCGGGTTACAATGAGCAGCTCTTC. Amino acids: CSARDPGSGYNEQLF.

The chain is built from TRBV14 and TRBJ1-2, with unresolved D. Per the germline V gene, CDR1 is SGHDN and CDR2 is FVKESK. This CDR3 has 16 residues. Trimming shortened V by 1 base and J by 7 bases, and 19 bases separated the two germline ends. CDR3 nucleotide sequence: TGTGCCAGCAGCCAAGCTAGCGGGAGGGCTCGGCGTGGCTACACCTTC. It encodes CASSQASGRARRGYTF.

The CDR3 spells CAISESGHLNSYNSPLHF. CDR3 DNA sequence: TGTGCCATCAGTGAGTCCGGGCATTTGAACTCCTATAATTCACCCCTCCACTTT. V gene TRBV10-3 combines with J gene TRBJ1-6, with D uncertain. V was trimmed by 0 bases and J by 0 bases, leaving 12 bases between them. Germline V gene lookup returns CDR1 ENHRY and CDR2 SYGVKD. This CDR3 region has 18 residues.

The chain has TRBV7-2 and TRBJ2-5, with D possibly TRBD1 on 6 matching bases. Germline V lookup: CDR1 SGHTA, CDR2 FQGNSA. Trimming removed 7 bases from V and 8 bases from J, with 11 bases in between. This CDR3 contains 11 residues. CDR3 DNA sequence: TGTGCCAGCAAGGACAGCTTCACCCAGTACTTC. It translates to CASKDSFTQYF.

CDR3 sequence (DNA): TGCGCCAGCAGCATACTCGGGACTAGCGGGAGAACCTACGAGCAGTACTTC. Translation gives CASSILGTSGRTYEQYF. The rearrangement joins TRBV5-1 to TRBJ2-7; TRBD2 matches at 14 bases. Germline V CDR1 and CDR2: SGHRS, YFSETQ. This CDR3 is 17 amino acids long. Trimming removed 4 bases from V and 2 bases from J; junction bases left unmatched: 8.

This chain connects TRBV5-1 to TRBJ2-1, with a possible D match to TRBD2 (5 bases). The CDR3 consists of 15 residues. V was trimmed by 4 bases and J by 2 bases, leaving 13 bases between them. Germline V gene sequence: CDR1 SGHRS, CDR2 YFSETQ. CDR3 sequence reads: CASSAGVGPYNEQFF. CDR3 bases: TGCGCCAGCAGCGCCGGGGTAGGCCCCTACAATGAGCAGTTCTTC.

The chain joins TRBV5-6 to TRBJ1-1, with D possibly TRBD1 on 5 matching bases. This CDR3 is 13 amino acids long. Trimming took 1 base from V and 3 from J, leaving 7 bases between them. Looked up from germline, CDR1 is SGHDT and CDR2 is YYEEEE. CDR3 residues: CASSLQTDTEAFF. Here the CDR3 DNA reads TGTGCCAGCAGCTTGCAGACAGACACTGAAGCTTTCTTT. Drawing the rest from reference TRBV5-6 and TRBJ1-1, the complete variable domain is DAGVTQSPTHLIKTRGQQVTLRCSPKSGHDTVSWYQQALGQGPQFIFQYYEEEERQRGNFPDRFSGHQFPNYSSELNVNALLLGDSALYLCASSLQTDTEAFFGQGTRLTVV.

This clonotype qualifies as medium-sized (0.01 to 0.1%). V usage is TRBV6-6 and J usage is TRBJ2-7; D remains unclear. The CDR3 is 14 residues long. CDR1 and CDR2 from the germline V gene are MNHNY and SVGAGI (reference sequence). V was trimmed by 7 bases and J by 2 bases, leaving 15 bases between them. CDR3 in amino acids: CASTLSIVTYEQYF. DNA of the CDR3: TGTGCCAGCACCCTTTCAATCGTAACCTACGAGCAGTACTTC.

This clonotype was seen a few times. The chain has TRBV20-1 and TRBJ2-1, with D perhaps matching TRBD1 or TRBD2 (6 bases each). The CDR3 runs 15 residues. The ends were cut back, 1 base at V and 4 bases at J, with 14 bases in the middle. Germline CDR1 is DFQATT and CDR2 is SNEGSKA (reference sequence). The CDR3: CSARVGGSGYNEQFF. The CDR3, as DNA: TGCAGTGCTAGAGTCGGGGGCTCGGGTTACAATGAGCAGTTCTTC.

This chain joins TRBV7-1 and TRBJ2-5, with 7 positions matching TRBD1. TRBV7-1 has ORF status, its function being uncertain. V dropped 5 bases and J dropped 5; count of bases not matched to a gene: 11. The length of the CDR3 is 15 residues. The CDR3 coding sequence is TGTGCCAGCAGCACTCCAACAGGGGCGTACGAGACCCAGTACTTC. Amino acids: CASSTPTGAYETQYF.

This clonotype was observed once. This chain links TRBV10-2 with TRBJ1-2, with D unresolved. Trimming pared 3 bases from V and 4 bases from J, leaving 9 bases between. Germline V gene data show CDR1 as WSHSY and CDR2 as SAAADI. CDR3 length equals 13 residues. In nucleotides, the CDR3 is TGCGCCAGCAGTGAATCTGATGCCTATGGCTACACCTTC. The encoded protein is CASSESDAYGYTF.

This clonotype was counted only a few times. V and J are TRBV7-9 and TRBJ1-1; D is unresolved. CDR3 length equals 14 residues. CDR1 SEHNR and CDR2 FQNEAQ come from the germline V gene (reference sequence). Trimming took off 5 bases at V and 1 base at J, with 11 bases between the two ends. The CDR3 DNA reads as TGTGCCAGCAGCAGTGAAAACAAGAACACTGAAGCTTTCTTT. Its translation: CASSSENKNTEAFF.

This clonotype was found a few times. The CDR3 sequence: CASSFRAGSYNEQFF. CDR3 DNA sequence: TGTGCCAGCAGCTTCCGAGCGGGTTCCTACAATGAGCAGTTCTTC. The rearrangement uses TRBV7-3 and TRBJ2-1; TRBD2 might be the D (6 bases). With 3 bases removed from V and 1 base from J, the gap between germline ends came to 10 bases. The CDR3 covers 15 residues. Germline-derived CDR1 and CDR2 are SGHTA and FQGTGA.

On this clonotype itself: The junction and the germline gene differ at one end; a read error may be behind it. This chain links TRBV6-5 with TRBJ2-1, with D unclear. Per germline, CDR1 MNHEY and CDR2 SVGAGI. The CDR3 has 14 residues. CDR3 sequence reads: CASSYSYLGYEQLF. CDR3 bases: TGTGCCAGCAGTTACTCCTATCTTGGCTATGAGCAGCTCTTC.

V usage is TRBV20-1 and J usage is TRBJ2-5; 12 nucleotides line up with TRBD2. The V and J ends lost 6 bases and 4 bases, in that order; junction bases with no gene match: 9. This CDR3 spans 15 amino acids. Germline V gene data show CDR1 as DFQATT and CDR2 as SNEGSKA (reference sequence). This CDR3 reads CSATTSGSITETQYF. The CDR3 DNA reads as TGCAGTGCAACGACTAGCGGGAGCATCACAGAGACCCAGTACTTC.

J is TRBJ1-3 and V is TRBV11-2; 8 positions match TRBD1. CDR1 and CDR2 (germline): SGHAT, FQNNGV. The CDR3 is 16 residues long. The V gene end was trimmed by 5 bases and the J gene end by 9 bases; junction bases not matched to a gene: 15. The CDR3 DNA follows: TGTGCCAGCAGCCCAGTAGGGACAGGCGCGTCGGGCACCATATATTTT. Translated, it gives CASSPVGTGASGTIYF.

This clonotype has ten or more counts. V is TRBV1 and J is TRBJ2-5. TRBV1 is flagged as a pseudogene. CDR3 length equals 15 residues. CDR3 in DNA: TGCACCAGCAGCCAAGAGACCTTCAACTGGAGGACCCAGTACTTC. Encoded protein: CTSSQETFNWRTQYF.

J is TRBJ1-4 and V is TRBV19; TRBD1 aligns across 9 bases. The CDR3 has 14 residues. Germline V gene data show CDR1 as LNHDA and CDR2 as SQIVND (reference sequence). After removal of 6 bases from V and 8 bases from J, the junction contained 7 bases not matched to a gene. The CDR3 sequence: CASRTTGGGEKLFF. In DNA, the CDR3 is TGTGCCAGTAGGACGACAGGGGGAGGCGAAAAACTGTTTTTT.

This clonotype was detected a few times. CDR3 residues: CASMAGSSTDTQYF. CDR3 in DNA: TGCGCCAGCATGGCAGGTTCTAGCACAGATACGCAGTATTTT. The gene calls are TRBV5-1 and TRBJ2-3; D not certain. V lost 6 bases and J lost 0, with 11 bases in between. The CDR3 spans 14 residues. The germline V gene encodes CDR1 SGHRS and CDR2 YFSETQ.

In the case of this clonotype: This sequence may be a read error, since a much larger clone differs from it by one base. This rearrangement joins TRBV7-8 to TRBJ2-2; D unclear. CDR3 length: 16 amino acids. With 5 bases removed from V and 6 bases from J, the gap between germline ends came to 19 bases. CDR1 is SGHVS, CDR2 FQNEAQ, per germline. This CDR3 is CASSQFTSSTAGELFF. As DNA, the CDR3 is TGTGCCAGCAGCCAATTTACGTCTTCGACCGCCGGGGAGCTGTTTTTT.

The genes are TRBV9 and TRBJ1-6, with D tentatively TRBD1 (5 bases). Trimming removed 0 bases from V and 10 bases from J, with 11 bases in between. This CDR3 spans 14 amino acids. In germline, CDR1 is SGDLS, CDR2 YYNGEE. The CDR3 region has the DNA TGTGCCAGCAGCGTAGTTGGGGGAGACTCACCCCTCCACTTT. Translation: CASSVVGGDSPLHF.